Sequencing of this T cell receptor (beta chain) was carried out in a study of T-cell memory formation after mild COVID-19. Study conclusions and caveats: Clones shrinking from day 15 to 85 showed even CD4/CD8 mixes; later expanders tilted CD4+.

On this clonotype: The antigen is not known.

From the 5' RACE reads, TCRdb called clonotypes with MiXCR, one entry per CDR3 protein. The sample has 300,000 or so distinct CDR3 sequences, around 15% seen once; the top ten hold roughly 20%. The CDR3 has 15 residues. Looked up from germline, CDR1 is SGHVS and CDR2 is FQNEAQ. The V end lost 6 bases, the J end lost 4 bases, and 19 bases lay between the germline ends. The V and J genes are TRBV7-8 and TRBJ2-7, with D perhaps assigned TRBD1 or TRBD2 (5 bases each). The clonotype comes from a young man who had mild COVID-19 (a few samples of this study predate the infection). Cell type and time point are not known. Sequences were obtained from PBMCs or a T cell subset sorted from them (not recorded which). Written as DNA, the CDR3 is TGTGCCAGCAGGCCGATGGGAGTATCAGGGTACGAGCAGTACTTC. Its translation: CASRPMGVSGYEQYF. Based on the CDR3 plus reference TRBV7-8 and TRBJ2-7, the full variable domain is GAGVSQSPRYKVAKRGQDVALRCDPISGHVSLFWYQQALGQGPEFLTYFQNEAQLDKSGLPSDRFFAERPEGSVSTLKIQRTQQEDSAVYLCASRPMGVSGYEQYFGPGTRLTVT.